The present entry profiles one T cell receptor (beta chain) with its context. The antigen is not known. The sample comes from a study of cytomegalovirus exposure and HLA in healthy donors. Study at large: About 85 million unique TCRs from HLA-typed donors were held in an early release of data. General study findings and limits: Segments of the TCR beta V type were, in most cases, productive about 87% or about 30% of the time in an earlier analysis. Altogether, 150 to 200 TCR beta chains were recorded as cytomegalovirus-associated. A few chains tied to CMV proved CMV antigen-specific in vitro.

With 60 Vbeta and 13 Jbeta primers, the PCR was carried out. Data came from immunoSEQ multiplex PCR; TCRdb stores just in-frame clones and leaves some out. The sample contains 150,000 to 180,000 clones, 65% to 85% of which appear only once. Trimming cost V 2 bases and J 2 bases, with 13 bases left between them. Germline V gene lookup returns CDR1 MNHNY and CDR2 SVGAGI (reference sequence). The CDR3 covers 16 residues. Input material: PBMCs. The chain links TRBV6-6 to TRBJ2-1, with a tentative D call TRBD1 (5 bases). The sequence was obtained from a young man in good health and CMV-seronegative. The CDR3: CASSYARRDTYNEQFF. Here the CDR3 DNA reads TGTGCCAGCAGTTACGCCCGCAGGGATACCTACAATGAGCAGTTCTTC.